These 21 T cell receptor beta chains came from one sample sequenced in a study of shared clonotypes between healthy human individuals. Sequencing used immunoSEQ multiplex PCR; TCRdb keeps in-frame clones, though not all of them. The sample consists of 530,000 or so clones, 75% to 80% of them appearing once. Sequences were obtained from PBMCs. The receptors originated from a woman aged 40 to 55 in good health. Some clones in this sample may be carry-over from other donors' samples.

The V call is TRBV11-2, the J call TRBJ2-2, with 14 positions matching TRBD2. The CDR3 consists of 18 residues. J lost 4 bases, V lost 4 bases, and 8 bases had no gene match. Germline V gene lookup returns CDR1 SGHAT and CDR2 FQNNGV. The CDR3 region has the DNA TGTGCCAGCAGCTCAAGACTAGCGGGAGGGAGAGGCACCGGGGAGCTGTTTTTT. Translation gives CASSSRLAGGRGTGELFF.

In its sample, this clone was seen a few times. The chain uses TRBV5-6 and TRBJ1-4, with 9 bases that match TRBD1. The J segment lost 8 bases and the V segment lost 3 bases, leaving 8 bases of the junction unmatched. Germline V gives CDR1 SGHDT, CDR2 YYEEEE. CDR3 length equals 15 residues. The CDR3 spells CASSYRDREMEKLFF. DNA of the CDR3: TGTGCCAGCAGCTACCGGGACAGGGAGATGGAAAAACTGTTTTTT.

V gene TRBV19 combines with J gene TRBJ1-1; 7 nucleotides agree with TRBD1. This CDR3 is 17 amino acids long. Germline CDR1 reads LNHDA; CDR2 reads SQIVND (reference sequence). V gave up 3 bases and J gave up 0 bases; unmatched junction bases: 10. The CDR3 nucleotides read TGTGCCAGTAGTATTCAAAGAGGGACAGTTATGAACACTGAAGCTTTCTTT. Translated: CASSIQRGTVMNTEAFF.

The chain carries TRBV28 and TRBJ2-3; 9 bases fit TRBD1. CDR1 is MDHEN and CDR2 is SYDVKM in the germline V gene. This CDR3 comprises 13 residues. V lost 6 bases and J lost 4; bases outside the gene matches: 2. The CDR3 region is CASSRQGADTQYF. DNA for the CDR3: TGTGCCAGCAGCAGACAGGGGGCAGATACGCAGTATTTT. The full variable domain, rest sourced from reference TRBV28 and TRBJ2-3, is DVKVTQSSRYLVKRTGEKVFLECVQDMDHENMFWYRQDPGLGLRLIYFSYDVKMKEKGDIPEGYSVSREKKERFSLILESASTNQTSMYLCASSRQGADTQYFGPGTRLTVL.

In DNA, the CDR3 is TGTGCCAGCAGCGTAAGGCCGGGGGTTAACTATGGCTACACCTTC. Amino acid sequence: CASSVRPGVNYGYTF. The V gene is TRBV9, the J gene TRBJ1-2; D possibly corresponds to TRBD1 (5 bases). CDR3 length: 15 residues. The V end was cut by 1 base, the J end by 1 base, with 11 bases between. Germline assignment: CDR1 SGDLS and CDR2 YYNGEE.

The chain employs TRBV18 and TRBJ2-6; possibly TRBD1 for D (5 bases). V lost 6 bases to trimming and J lost 0 bases, with 21 bases between them. From germline, CDR1 is KGHSH and CDR2 LQKENI. This CDR3 has 19 amino acids. CDR3 amino acids: CASSYQVQATFSGANVLTF. The CDR3 DNA is TGTGCCAGCTCGTACCAGGTACAGGCCACATTCTCTGGGGCCAACGTCCTGACTTTC.

This clone was found a few times. The chain joins TRBV5-1 to TRBJ1-1; D possibly corresponds to TRBD1 (5 bases). The CDR3 consists of 14 residues. Germline CDR1 and CDR2: SGHRS and YFSETQ. Deletions cut 0 bases from V and 4 bases from J, with 10 bases between. As DNA, the CDR3 is TGCGCCAGCAGCTTGGGAGGGGAGGGCACTGAAGCTTTCTTT. Translated, it gives CASSLGGEGTEAFF. The complete variable domain, with remaining parts taken from reference TRBV5-1 and TRBJ1-1, reads KAGVTQTPRYLIKTRGQQVTLSCSPISGHRSVSWYQQTPGQGLQFLFEYFSETQRNKGNFPGRFSGRQFSNSRSEMNVSTLELGDSALYLCASSLGGEGTEAFFGQGTRLTVV.

This chain links TRBV4-2 with TRBJ2-7; a possible D gene is TRBD1 (5 bases). The CDR3 is made up of 13 amino acids. Germline V gene sequence: CDR1 LGHNA, CDR2 YNFKEQ. Deletions cut 1 base from V and 7 bases from J, with 11 bases between. The CDR3 spells CASSQVPTGEQYF. For the CDR3, the DNA is TGTGCCAGCAGCCAAGTTCCCACAGGAGAGCAGTACTTC.

V gene TRBV7-8 combines with J gene TRBJ2-3, with 10 positions matching TRBD2. In germline, CDR1 is SGHVS, CDR2 FQNEAQ. The CDR3 loop spans 20 amino acids. V lost 1 base to trimming and J lost 3 bases; unmatched junction nucleotides: 16. CDR3 amino acids: CASSLVRPLQREGYTDTQYF. The CDR3 nucleotides read TGTGCCAGCAGCTTAGTACGGCCACTACAGCGGGAGGGGTATACAGATACGCAGTATTTT.

The chain has TRBV19 and TRBJ1-5; D possibly corresponds to TRBD1 (5 bases). The V end was cut by 10 bases, the J end by 0 bases, with 16 bases between. This CDR3 is built from 15 residues. The germline V gene encodes CDR1 LNHDA and CDR2 SQIVND (reference sequence). CDR3 sequence reads: CATRNPGPSNQPQHF. The CDR3 DNA reads TGTGCCACCAGAAATCCGGGACCTAGCAATCAGCCCCAGCATTTT. Based on the CDR3 plus reference TRBV19 and TRBJ1-5, the full variable domain is DGGITQSPKYLFRKEGQNVTLSCEQNLNHDAMYWYRQDPGQGLRLIYYSQIVNDFQKGDIAEGYSVSREKKESFPLTVTSAQKNPTAFYLCATRNPGPSNQPQHFGDGTRLSIL.

About this clone itself: The sample contains more than one DNA sequence encoding this CDR3. V gene TRBV14 combines with J gene TRBJ1-2; D gene unclear. Germline V gives CDR1 SGHDN, CDR2 FVKESK. The CDR3 has 13 amino acids. V dropped 1 base and J dropped 4 bases, with 7 bases sitting between them. CDR3 protein: CASSQGRGYGYTF. The CDR3 nucleotides are TGTGCCAGCAGCCAAGGACGGGGCTATGGCTACACCTTC.

This clone appeared a few times. V gene TRBV28 combines with J gene TRBJ2-7; maybe TRBD2 (5 bases). The CDR3 is 13 residues long. Trimming shortened V by 7 bases and J by 2 bases, and 12 bases separated the two germline ends. Germline assignment: CDR1 MDHEN and CDR2 SYDVKM. Here the CDR3 reads CASTSGSPYEQYF. The CDR3 bases are TGTGCCAGCACCAGCGGTTCGCCCTACGAGCAGTACTTC.

V is TRBV15 and J is TRBJ2-3; the D gene is possibly TRBD2 (7 bases). The CDR3 spans 17 residues. The germline V gene has CDR1 LNHNV and CDR2 YYDKDF (reference sequence). The V gene lost 5 bases and the J gene lost 2 bases, with 20 bases spanning the gap. CDR3 DNA sequence: TGTGCCACCAGCTCATACACTGGGGGGGCCTACACAGATACGCAGTATTTT. Translated: CATSSYTGGAYTDTQYF. Full variable domain (missing parts from reference TRBV15 and TRBJ2-3): DAMVIQNPRYQVTQFGKPVTLSCSQTLNHNVMYWYQQKSSQAPKLLFHYYDKDFNNEADTPDNFQSRRPNTSFCFLDIRSPGLGDTAMYLCATSSYTGGAYTDTQYFGPGTRLTVL.

This clone has a single count. The chain employs TRBV2 and TRBJ2-1; a weak D match, TRBD1 (6 bases). The V end was cut by 7 bases, the J end by 5 bases, with 18 bases between. This CDR3 spans 15 amino acids. CDR1 and CDR2 from the germline V gene are SNHLY and FYNNEI. DNA for the CDR3: TGTGCCAGCAATATTGGGGGCCGTACCCACAATGAGCAGTTCTTC. This gives the protein CASNIGGRTHNEQFF.

The chain combines TRBV18 with TRBJ1-3; 8 bases fit TRBD1. CDR1 and CDR2 from the germline V gene are KGHSH and LQKENI. The CDR3 runs 16 residues. V was pared by 0 bases and J by 2 bases, with 3 bases of the junction left unmatched. CDR3 in DNA: TGTGCCAGCTCACCACCGGGGACAGGTACTGGAAACACCATATATTTT. Protein product: CASSPPGTGTGNTIYF.

The rearrangement links TRBV10-2 to TRBJ2-1; 10 bases agree with TRBD2. This CDR3 has 16 residues. The V and J ends lost 6 bases and 6 bases, in that order; junction bases with no gene match: 11. Germline V CDR1 and CDR2: WSHSY, SAAADI. CDR3 sequence: CASSTPIAGGGNEQFF. The DNA for the CDR3 is TGCGCCAGCAGCACACCTATAGCGGGAGGCGGCAATGAGCAGTTCTTC.

The V and J genes are TRBV7-9 and TRBJ2-5; tentatively, D is TRBD1 (5 bases). Germline values: CDR1 SEHNR, CDR2 FQNEAQ (reference sequence). The CDR3 contains 12 residues. Trimming shortened V by 8 bases and J by 5 bases, and 12 bases separated the two germline ends. CDR3 nucleotides: TGTGCCAGCGCAGGGTATTTGGAGACCCAGTACTTC. This translates into CASAGYLETQYF.

This chain uses TRBV5-1 with TRBJ2-3; no reliable D call. Germline V CDR1 and CDR2: SGHRS, YFSETQ. This CDR3 has 14 amino acids. Trimming removed 1 base at V and 0 bases at J, with 6 bases between. Written as DNA, the CDR3 is TGCGCCAGCAGCTTGTTATCGAGCACAGATACGCAGTATTTT. It translates to CASSLLSSTDTQYF.

Only a few counts were recorded for this clone. V and J are TRBV7-2 and TRBJ2-7, with 11 bases fitting TRBD2. The CDR3 sequence is 15 residues long. V lost 5 bases to trimming and J lost 1 base; unmatched junction nucleotides: 4. Germline loops: CDR1 SGHTA, CDR2 FQGNSA. CDR3 coding DNA: TGTGCCAGCAGCGTCTGGACTAGCGGGTCCTACGAGCAGTACTTC. Translated, it gives CASSVWTSGSYEQYF. Supplemented by reference TRBV7-2 and TRBJ2-7, the full variable domain reads GAGVSQSPSNKVTEKGKDVELRCDPISGHTALYWYRQSLGQGLEFLIYFQGNSAPDKSGLPSDRFSAERTGGSVSTLTIQRTQQEDSAVYLCASSVWTSGSYEQYFGPGTRLTVT.

This clone was seen a single time. The chain has TRBV30 and TRBJ2-1; 9 bases are a match to TRBD2. The CDR3 sequence is 14 residues long. The germline V gene encodes CDR1 GTSNPN and CDR2 SVGIG (reference sequence). The V segment lost 4 bases and the J segment 5 bases; nucleotides outside the gene matches: 6. CDR3 residues: CAWTPGTSNNEQFF. The CDR3 nucleotides are TGTGCCTGGACTCCCGGGACTAGCAACAATGAGCAGTTCTTC.

J is TRBJ1-2 and V is TRBV6-4; the D gene is possibly TRBD1 (6 bases). Per the germline V gene, CDR1 is MRHNA and CDR2 is SNTAGT. Trimming pared 7 bases from V and 7 bases from J, leaving 31 bases between. The CDR3 has 18 amino acids. The CDR3: CASKKGGNSPVGRRGYTF. The CDR3 DNA follows: TGTGCCAGCAAGAAGGGGGGAAACAGCCCGGTCGGGAGACGTGGCTACACCTTC.